The TCR beta chain described here comes from a study of Ad26.COV2.S vaccination and SARS-CoV-2 variants. TCRdb's copy holds only in-frame clones and misses some; the assay was immunoSEQ multiplex PCR. The sample has about 180,000 clones; roughly 87% are singletons. The germline gives CDR1 SGDLS, CDR2 YYNGEE. The CDR3 length is 12 residues. Trimming took 1 base from V and 1 from J, leaving 0 bases between them. The starting material was peripheral blood, obtained after recovery from COVID-19. The chain uses TRBV9 and TRBJ2-1; D is unresolved. The clonotype comes from a human donor who had recovered from COVID-19. The CDR3 coding sequence is TGTGCCAGCAGCGTATCCTACAATGAGCAGTTCTTC. Amino acid sequence: CASSVSYNEQFF.